This note documents a single T cell receptor beta chain sequence. No antigen is known for it. MiXCR, applied by TCRdb to the reads, yields one record per CDR3 protein. The profile shows some 700,000 distinct CDR3 sequences, 35% to 45% of them singletons. The data are from a study of T cell repertoires in cytomegalovirus infection. Study information: Shared public TCR beta signatures pointed to both CMV infection and a matching HLA type. Study-wide points: In two of eight donors, the top clonotype was HLA-C-restricted CMV-specific.

Germline CDR1 and CDR2: MNHNY and SVGAGI (reference sequence). This CDR3 spans 15 amino acids. The J segment lost 2 bases and the V segment lost 6 bases, leaving 7 bases of the junction unmatched. The specimen sequenced was PBMCs. The chain has TRBV6-6 and TRBJ2-5; 9 bases align to TRBD1. This clonotype was sampled from a human donor in good health (CMV status not recorded). Some clones in this sample may be carry-over from other donors' samples. CDR3 sequence: CASSRNRGQQETQYF. Written as DNA, the CDR3 is TGTGCCAGCAGCCGGAACAGGGGGCAACAAGAGACCCAGTACTTC.